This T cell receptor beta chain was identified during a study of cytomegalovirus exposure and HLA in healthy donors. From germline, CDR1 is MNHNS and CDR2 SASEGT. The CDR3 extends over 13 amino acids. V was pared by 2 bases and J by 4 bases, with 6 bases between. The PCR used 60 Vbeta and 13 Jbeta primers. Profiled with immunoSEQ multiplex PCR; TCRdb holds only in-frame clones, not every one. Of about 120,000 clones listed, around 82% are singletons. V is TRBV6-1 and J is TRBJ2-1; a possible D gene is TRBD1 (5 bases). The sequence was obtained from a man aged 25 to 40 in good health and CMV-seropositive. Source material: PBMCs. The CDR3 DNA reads TGTGCCAGCAGTGAAAACAGGTACAATGAGCAGTTCTTC. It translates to CASSENRYNEQFF.